This T cell receptor beta chain was captured by sequencing in a study of PD-1 blockade in classical Hodgkin lymphoma (dated by TCRdb to the early 2020s). Notes on the research overall: Nivolumab dosing was 3 mg/kg intravenously every 2 weeks, continuing until either disease progression or unacceptable toxicity. The study used CyTOF and TCR beta sequencing to define a peripheral blood immune signature of response to PD-1 blockade in classical Hodgkin lymphoma. Overall study outcomes, separate from this receptor: A significant rise by C4D1 was seen in CD4+ but not CD8+ TCR diversity (p=0.0027 vs p=0.16), with the rise being most apparent in complete responders (p=0.02). Trial patients achieving complete response had baseline diversity similar to newly diagnosed patients, whereas partial responders and progressors had significantly lower diversity. Only a single clinical trial cohort was studied, and what caused the repertoire differences, possibly disease activity or prior therapy, remained undefined. Baseline TCR diversity was reported as lower in newly diagnosed patients than in healthy donors, and lower still in relapsed/refractory patients. Lower diversity was seen in patients whose nivolumab began less than 1 year after ASCT, and these patients were left out of later analyses so that immune reconstitution would not confound the results.

The time point label for this specimen denotes: cycle 1 day 1 (C1D1), immediately before nivolumab initiation. Relapse after autologous stem cell transplantation had occurred in all trial patients, and cohorts A, B and C were distinguished by prior brentuximab vedotin exposure. The trial cohort comprised around 60 patients with relapsed/refractory classical Hodgkin lymphoma whose best overall responses were complete response, partial response or progressive disease. Single-agent nivolumab was administered to trial patients in the multi-cohort phase II CheckMate 205 trial. Best overall response was determined by an independent review committee according to the 2007 International Working Group response criteria. Trial PBMCs were collected just before the start of nivolumab (C1D1) and during therapy at cycle 2 day 1 and cycle 4 day 1. Peripheral blood was collected in 8 mL Vacutainer Cell Preparation Tubes, from which PBMCs were isolated by centrifugation and then cryopreserved.

Genomic DNA was isolated using the Qiagen DNeasy kit from unsorted PBMCs as well as from negatively selected CD4+ and CD8+ fractions. TCR beta CDR3 regions were subjected to amplification by immunoSEQ multiplex PCR with primers that anneal to V and J segments. A synthetic immune receptor repertoire was used to minimize amplification bias, and remaining bias was computationally removed after sequencing. Under the source paper's analysis protocol: Repertoire diversity was quantified as the Shannon entropy index using custom Python scripts. Unsorted, CD4+ and CD8+ repertoires were examined separately, except in combined analyses, for which CD4+ and CD8+ sequences were merged in silico. Clonal expansion was defined as at least a 2-fold frequency increase after treatment relative to C1D1, with a pseudocount of 0.5 for undetected baseline clones. Clones with 0 or 1 copy at C1D1 were defined as singleton clones, while clones with 2 or more copies were defined as non-singleton clones. Clones expanded in unsorted samples were assigned a CD4+, CD8+ or unknown annotation through matching of protein sequences in sorted samples from the same patient. Wilcoxon tests were applied to paired samples to test diversity changes from C1D1 to C4D1. TCRdb mirrors the immuneACCESS table, restricted to in-frame sequences. Some clones are absent from its copies; in checked studies, under half trace to an unresolved V gene, and the reason for the others is unknown. V, J and clone size are those of that table, while D and trimming were read from the DNA. In this sample the table shows about 98,000 clones, 80% to 95% of which occur a single time. The ten largest clones capture 2.8% of the sample.

As regards this clone: Its antigen remains unidentified. The record has no base qualities; no much larger clone is one base away.

The germline V gene encodes CDR1 MNHEY and CDR2 SVGAGI. The CDR3, from cysteine to phenylalanine, totals 11 residues. The retained sequence is limited to the CDR3, 33 bases, with the frame set at the first base. The V end loses 4 bases and the J end loses 4 bases, and a stretch of 3 bases separates them. The sequencing used peripheral blood mononuclear cells (PBMCs), collected at baseline. This TCR derives from a human donor with classical Hodgkin lymphoma. The rearranged chain carries TRBV6-5 and TRBJ2-3, with no confident D gene call. The CDR3 corresponds to CASSWADTQYF. The nucleotides read TGTGCCAGCAGTTGGGCAGATACGCAGTATTTT.